What follows are 13 T cell receptor beta chains derived from one specimen sequenced in a study of technical replicates of blood from a few donors. The assay was immunoSEQ multiplex PCR, and TCRdb's table has in-frame clones only and misses some. Of tens of thousands of clones in the sample, around 91% were seen once. The specimen sequenced was T cells isolated from PBMCs. The receptors here all came from a human donor in good health.

V usage is TRBV29-1 and J usage is TRBJ2-5, with 9 bases that match TRBD1. The DNA end lines up better with TRBJ2-7; the J call may be wrong. The germline CDR1 and CDR2 sequences are SQVTM and ANQGSEA. The CDR3 covers 15 residues. The CDR3 nucleotides are TGCAGCGTTGAGGAGTGGACAGGGGCAAACTACGAGCAGTACTTC. Its translation: CSVEEWTGANYEQYF.

The chain employs TRBV7-2 and TRBJ1-2; D is perhaps TRBD1 (5 bases). There are 15 residues in the CDR3. V was cut by 5 bases and J by 6 bases, with 19 bases left in between. The germline CDR1 and CDR2 sequences are SGHTA and FQGNSA. CDR3 coding DNA: TGTGCCAGCAGCGCCCGACAGCTTATTAGAGATGGCTACACCTTC. It is translated as CASSARQLIRDGYTF.

This chain connects TRBV5-4 to TRBJ2-5, with TRBD2 matching over 8 bases. CDR1 is SGHNT and CDR2 is YYREEE in the germline V gene (reference sequence). The J segment lost 2 bases and the V segment lost 3 bases, leaving 6 bases of the junction unmatched. CDR3 length equals 15 residues. The DNA of the CDR3 is TGTGCCAGCAGCTATAGCGGGATAAAACAAGAGACCCAGTACTTC. Translation gives CASSYSGIKQETQYF.

This clone has just one count. The chain carries TRBV30 and TRBJ2-3; TRBD2 aligns across 8 bases. The germline V gene has CDR1 GTSNPN and CDR2 SVGIG (reference sequence). V lost 0 bases and J lost 3; bases outside the gene matches: 11. This CDR3 contains 17 residues. The CDR3 region has the DNA TGTGCCTGGAGTGTATTCCTCGGGGGGGGACTAACAGATACGCAGTATTTT. Protein: CAWSVFLGGGLTDTQYF.

In this sample, this clone turned up once. The junction and the germline gene differ at one end; a read error may be behind it. This chain uses TRBV7-7 with TRBJ2-5; TRBD1 is a possible D gene (5 bases). The CDR3 covers 13 residues. The germline gives CDR1 SSHAT, CDR2 FNYEAQ (reference sequence). The CDR3 sequence is CASSSDSGETQYF. CDR3 DNA: TGTGCTAGCAGCTCAGACAGTGGGGAGACCCAGTACTTC.

This sequence joins TRBV11-2 and TRBJ2-7, with 7 nucleotides matching TRBD2. Germline trimming cut 5 bases from V and 4 bases from J; bases unmatched to any gene: 5. Germline V gene data show CDR1 as SGHAT and CDR2 as FQNNGV. This CDR3 has 13 amino acids. As DNA, the CDR3 is TGTGCCAGCAGCGGACTAGTAGGGTACGAGCAGTACTTC. This encodes CASSGLVGYEQYF.

The rearrangement joins TRBV19 to TRBJ2-7, with TRBD2 as a possible D gene (6 bases). The germline V gene has CDR1 LNHDA and CDR2 SQIVND (reference sequence). The CDR3 contains 15 residues. Trimming cost V 0 bases and J 0 bases, with 9 bases left between them. In nucleotides, the CDR3 is TGTGCCAGTAGTATAGAGCTAGCGACCTCCTACGAGCAGTACTTC. Amino acids: CASSIELATSYEQYF.

The table lists this clone with a count of one. The chain recombines TRBV7-2 with TRBJ1-2; unclear D gene. CDR3 length equals 11 residues. Germline V gene data show CDR1 as SGHTA and CDR2 as FQGNSA. Trimming removed 5 bases at V and 5 bases at J, with 6 bases between. The CDR3 DNA reads TGTGCCAGCAGCCCCGGGTATGGCTACACCTTC. This sequence encodes CASSPGYGYTF. The whole variable domain, remainder taken from reference TRBV7-2 and TRBJ1-2, is GAGVSQSPSNKVTEKGKDVELRCDPISGHTALYWYRQSLGQGLEFLIYFQGNSAPDKSGLPSDRFSAERTGGSVSTLTIQRTQQEDSAVYLCASSPGYGYTFGSGTRLTVV.

This chain uses TRBV4-3 with TRBJ2-7; TRBD1 matches 9 bases. The CDR3 extends over 15 amino acids. The junction had 2 bases not matched to a gene; V was cut back by 1 base and J by 1 base. CDR1 and CDR2 (germline): LGHNA, YSLEER. The chain's CDR3 is CASSQAGTGSYEQYF. The DNA of the CDR3 is TGCGCCAGCAGCCAAGCCGGGACAGGGTCCTACGAGCAGTACTTC.

This clone was counted once. V usage is TRBV9 and J usage is TRBJ1-2; 10 bases match TRBD1. The junction had 3 bases not matched to a gene; V was cut back by 4 bases and J by 6 bases. The CDR3 spans 13 residues. Germline CDR1 SGDLS, CDR2 YYNGEE. In DNA, the CDR3 is TGTGCCAGCAGCCAGGGACAGGGGCATGGCTACACCTTC. Translated, it gives CASSQGQGHGYTF.

V usage is TRBV19 and J usage is TRBJ1-5; perhaps TRBD1 as D (5 bases). Trimming shortened V by 5 bases and J by 2 bases, and 10 bases separated the two germline ends. Germline CDR1 and CDR2: LNHDA and SQIVND (reference sequence). The CDR3 runs 14 residues. CDR3: CASSSGGGNQPQHF. Written as DNA, the CDR3 is TGTGCCAGTAGTTCGGGGGGAGGCAATCAGCCCCAGCATTTT.

The chain recombines TRBV5-1 with TRBJ1-5; no reliable D call. Trimming shortened V by 1 base and J by 0 bases, and 8 bases separated the two germline ends. CDR3 length equals 15 residues. Germline CDR1 and CDR2: SGHRS and YFSETQ. The CDR3 here is CASSLFTGSNQPQHF. The DNA for the CDR3 is TGCGCCAGCAGCTTGTTTACGGGTAGCAATCAGCCCCAGCATTTT.

The rearrangement links TRBV5-1 to TRBJ2-7; D is perhaps TRBD2 (6 bases). The CDR3 length is 14 residues. Germline V gene data show CDR1 as SGHRS and CDR2 as YFSETQ. The V gene lost 4 bases and the J gene lost 5 bases, with 16 bases spanning the gap. The CDR3 spells CASSPLASVNEQYF. CDR3 sequence (DNA): TGCGCCAGCAGCCCGCTAGCGTCTGTGAACGAGCAGTACTTC.